This entry features one T cell receptor (beta chain) sequence. The table came from immunoSEQ multiplex PCR; TCRdb's copy has only in-frame clones and leaves some out. The data contain about 150,000 clones, 88% of them seen just once; the ten biggest clones take up around 4.1%. This sample is part of a study of radiation and T cells in renal cell carcinoma. Germline values: CDR1 GTSNPN, CDR2 SVGIG (reference sequence). The CDR3 runs 14 residues. V lost 3 bases, J lost 7 bases, and 18 bases lay in between. This sample's time point: baseline pretreatment blood. Regarding treatment: 15 Gy SBRT to primary tumor, nephrectomy 4 weeks later.

V gene TRBV30 combines with J gene TRBJ1-2; tentative D call: TRBD1 (6 bases). Sequenced here: blood, sampled from a patient whose treatment included radiotherapy and nephrectomy. The TCR was taken from a woman in her 70s with renal cell carcinoma. The CDR3 DNA sequence: TGTGCCTGGAGCTTCCTACAGGGAGTGGGTGGCTACACCTTC. This translates into CAWSFLQGVGGYTF. Supplemented by reference TRBV30 and TRBJ1-2, the full variable domain reads SQTIHQWPATLVQPVGSPLSLECTVEGTSNPNLYWYRQAAGRGLQLLFYSVGIGQISSEVPQNLSASRPQDRQFILSSKKLLLSDSGFYLCAWSFLQGVGGYTFGSGTRLTVV.